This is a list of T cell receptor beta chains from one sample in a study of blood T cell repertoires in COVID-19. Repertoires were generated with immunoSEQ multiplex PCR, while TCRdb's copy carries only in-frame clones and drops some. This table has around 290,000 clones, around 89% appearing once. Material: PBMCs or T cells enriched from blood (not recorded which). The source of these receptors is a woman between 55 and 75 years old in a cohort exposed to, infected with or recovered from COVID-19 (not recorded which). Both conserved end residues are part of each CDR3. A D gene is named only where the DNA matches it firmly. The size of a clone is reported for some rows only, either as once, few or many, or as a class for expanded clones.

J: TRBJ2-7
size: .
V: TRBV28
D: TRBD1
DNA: TGTGCCAGCACCCTAGGGGGCCCTGGGGAGCAGTACTTC
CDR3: CASTLGGPGEQYF

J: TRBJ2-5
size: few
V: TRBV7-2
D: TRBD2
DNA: TGTGCCAGCAGCTCTAAGCTAGCGGGAGTGGAGACCCAGTACTTC
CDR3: CASSSKLAGVETQYF

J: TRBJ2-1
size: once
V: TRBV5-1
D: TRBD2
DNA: TGCGCCAGCAGCTTCCTATTAGCGGGAGGCGGGGGCAATGAGCAGTTCTTC
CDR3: CASSFLLAGGGGNEQFF

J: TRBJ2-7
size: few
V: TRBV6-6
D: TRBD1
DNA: TGTGCCAGCAGGTCGACAGGGTCCAACTACGAGCAGTACTTC
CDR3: CASRSTGSNYEQYF

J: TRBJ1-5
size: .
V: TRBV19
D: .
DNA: TGTGCCAGTACCTATGGTCAGCCCCAGCATTTT
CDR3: CASTYGQPQHF

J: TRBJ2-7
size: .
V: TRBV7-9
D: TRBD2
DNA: TGTGCCAGCAGCTTAACTAGCGGGAAGGGCTACGAGCAGTACTTC
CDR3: CASSLTSGKGYEQYF

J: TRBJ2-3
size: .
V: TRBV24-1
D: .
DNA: TGTGCCACCAGTGATTTGAAGGGGGATCGCACAGATACGCAGTATTTT
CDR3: CATSDLKGDRTDTQYF

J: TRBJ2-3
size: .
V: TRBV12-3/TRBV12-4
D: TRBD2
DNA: TGTGCCAGCACCCTCACTAGCGCAGATACGCAGTATTTT
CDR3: CASTLTSADTQYF

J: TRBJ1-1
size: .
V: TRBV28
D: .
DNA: TGTGCCAGCAGCCCGAGGAGGAACACTGAAGCTTTCTTT
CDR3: CASSPRRNTEAFF

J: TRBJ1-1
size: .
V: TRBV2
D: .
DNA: TGTGCCAGCAGCTCGGGGGACGGGCGGGACACTGAAGCTTTCTTT
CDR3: CASSSGDGRDTEAFF

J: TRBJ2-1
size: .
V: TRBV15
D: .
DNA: TGTGCCACCAGCAGAGATTTGGTGCGGAATGAGCAGTTCTTC
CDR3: CATSRDLVRNEQFF

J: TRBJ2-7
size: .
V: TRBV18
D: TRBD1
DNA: TGTGCCAGCTCTCACGGACAGGAAAAGCCCTACGAGCAGTACTTC
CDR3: CASSHGQEKPYEQYF

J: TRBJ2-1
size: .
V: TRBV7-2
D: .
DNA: TGTGCCAGCAGCTTAGCATTCTTGGGACACCCCAACAATGAGCAGTTCTTC
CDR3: CASSLAFLGHPNNEQFF

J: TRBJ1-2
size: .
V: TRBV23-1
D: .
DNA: TGCGCCAGCAGTCAAGAGGCAGGGATTATAAACTATGGCTACACCTTC
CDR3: CASSQEAGIINYGYTF

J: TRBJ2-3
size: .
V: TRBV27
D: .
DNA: TGTGCCGCTAGGGACTGGGGGGATACGCAGTATTTT
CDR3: CAARDWGDTQYF

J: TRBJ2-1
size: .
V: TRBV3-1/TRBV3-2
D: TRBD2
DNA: TGTGCCAGCAGCCAAGGGGGGACTAGGGGTGAGCAGTTCTTC
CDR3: CASSQGGTRGEQFF

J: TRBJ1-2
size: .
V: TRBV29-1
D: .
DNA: TGCAGCGTTGAGAGAACAGGGAATGGCTACACCTTC
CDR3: CSVERTGNGYTF

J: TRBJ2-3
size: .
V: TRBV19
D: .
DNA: TGTGCCAGTAGCCGGGACACTTCTAGCACAGATACGCAGTATTTT
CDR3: CASSRDTSSTDTQYF

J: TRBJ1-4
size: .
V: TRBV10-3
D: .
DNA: TGTGCCATCAGTGGAGAGGGAGAAAATGAAAAACTGTTTTTT
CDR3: CAISGEGENEKLFF

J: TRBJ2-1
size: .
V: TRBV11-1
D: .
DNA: TGTGCCAGCAGCTTATCAAGCGGGTCATACAATGAGCAGTTCTTC
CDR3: CASSLSSGSYNEQFF

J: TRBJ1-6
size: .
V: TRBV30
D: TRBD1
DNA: TGTGCCTGGAGACGCGCCGGGACAGGGGGCAATTCACCCCTCCACTTT
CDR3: CAWRRAGTGGNSPLHF

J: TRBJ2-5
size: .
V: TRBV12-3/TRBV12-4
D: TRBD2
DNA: TGTGCCAGCAGACCCCGGGAGGAGGAGACCCAGTACTTC
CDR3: CASRPREEETQYF

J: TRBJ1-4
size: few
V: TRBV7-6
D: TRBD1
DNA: TGTGCCAGCAGCCCAGACAGGGGGCTTGGTGAAAAACTGTTTTTT
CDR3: CASSPDRGLGEKLFF

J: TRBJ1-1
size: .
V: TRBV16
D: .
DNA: TGTGCCAGCAGCCCTGTAATGAACACTGAAGCTTTCTTT
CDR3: CASSPVMNTEAFF

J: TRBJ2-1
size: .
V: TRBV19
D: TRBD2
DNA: TGTGCCAGTAGTTGGGGGGGGACTAGCGGGTACAATGAGCAGTTCTTC
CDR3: CASSWGGTSGYNEQFF

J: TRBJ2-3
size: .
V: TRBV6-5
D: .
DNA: TGTGCCAGCAGTTACTCGTCTTTTAGCGGAGATACGCAGTATTTT
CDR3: CASSYSSFSGDTQYF

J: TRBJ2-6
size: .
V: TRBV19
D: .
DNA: TGTGCCAGTCAACAGGATCTCTGGGCCAACGTCCTGACTTTC
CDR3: CASQQDLWANVLTF

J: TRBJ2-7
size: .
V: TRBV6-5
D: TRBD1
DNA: TGTGCCAGCAGGGGAGACAGGGGTTCCTACGAGCAGTACTTC
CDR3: CASRGDRGSYEQYF

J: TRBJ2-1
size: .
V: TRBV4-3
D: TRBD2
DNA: TGCGCCAGCAGCCAAGCGTGGAACTCGGGACTAGTGACTGAGCAGTTCTTC
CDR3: CASSQAWNSGLVTEQFF

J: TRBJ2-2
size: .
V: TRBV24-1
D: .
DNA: TGTGCCACCAGTGAATGGAGGAAGGGCGGGGAGCTGTTTTTT
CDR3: CATSEWRKGGELFF

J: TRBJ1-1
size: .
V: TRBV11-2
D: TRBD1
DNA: TGTGCCAGCAGCTTAGACAGGGGACAGGGTAGGCAGAACACTGAAGCTTTCTTT
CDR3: CASSLDRGQGRQNTEAFF

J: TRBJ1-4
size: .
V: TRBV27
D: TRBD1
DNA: TGTGCCAGTTCGTCGGGACAGACAAATGAAAAACTGTTTTTT
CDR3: CASSSGQTNEKLFF

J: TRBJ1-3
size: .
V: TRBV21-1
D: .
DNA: TGTGCCAGCAGCAACGTCCCCAACAGGGGGCAAGCTGGAAACACCATATATTTT
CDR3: CASSNVPNRGQAGNTIYF

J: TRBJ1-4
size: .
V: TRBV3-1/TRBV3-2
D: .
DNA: TGTGCCAGCAGCCAGGCCCCGCGGGGGCCAGCTAATGAAAAACTGTTTTTT
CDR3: CASSQAPRGPANEKLFF

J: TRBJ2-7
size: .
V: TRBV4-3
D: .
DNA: TGCGCCAGCAGCCAAGATTTGCGCTACGAGCAGTACTTC
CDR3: CASSQDLRYEQYF

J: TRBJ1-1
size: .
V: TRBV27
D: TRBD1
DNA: TGTGCCAGCAGTCTATTACAGGGGGCTAAGGGGACTGAAGCTTTCTTT
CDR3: CASSLLQGAKGTEAFF

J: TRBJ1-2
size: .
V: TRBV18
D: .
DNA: TGTGCCAGCTCACCCCAAGGACAGACCCTGAAAGGCTACACCTTC
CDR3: CASSPQGQTLKGYTF

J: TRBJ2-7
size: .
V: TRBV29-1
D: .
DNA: TGCAGCGTTGAAGGCAGGCATGGCCCCTACGAGCAGTACTTC
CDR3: CSVEGRHGPYEQYF

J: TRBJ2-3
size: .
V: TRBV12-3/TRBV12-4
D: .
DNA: TGTGCCAGCAGTTTAGTGCAGGGAGGTACGCAGTATTTT
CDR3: CASSLVQGGTQYF

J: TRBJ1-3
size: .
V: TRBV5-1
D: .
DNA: TGCGCCAGCAGCCCCCACGAGACAGGTACTGGAAACACCATATATTTT
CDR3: CASSPHETGTGNTIYF

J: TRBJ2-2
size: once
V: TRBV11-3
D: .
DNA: TGTGCCAGCAGCTTAGCGGTCAGGGACACCGGGGAGCTGTTTTTT
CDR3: CASSLAVRDTGELFF

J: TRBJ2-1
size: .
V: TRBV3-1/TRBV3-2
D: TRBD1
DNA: TGTGCCAGCAGGTACGGACCGCCACCGGGACAGAATAACAATGAGCAGTTCTTC
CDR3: CASRYGPPPGQNNNEQFF

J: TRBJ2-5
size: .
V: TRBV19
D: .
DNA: TGTGCCAGTAGCTCGACTACGCGCCAAGAGACCCAGTACTTC
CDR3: CASSSTTRQETQYF

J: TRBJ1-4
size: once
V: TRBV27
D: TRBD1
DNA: TGTGCCAGCAGTTCCTCAAAAGGGGACAGGGGCGGAAAACTGTTTTTT
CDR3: CASSSSKGDRGGKLFF

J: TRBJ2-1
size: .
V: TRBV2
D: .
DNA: TGTGCCAGCAGTGAACTGGGGCCCTCCTACAATGAGCAGTTCTTC
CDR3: CASSELGPSYNEQFF

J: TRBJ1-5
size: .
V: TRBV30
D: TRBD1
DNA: TGTGCCTGGAGTGAGCAGGGGGAGCAGCCCCAGCATTTT
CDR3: CAWSEQGEQPQHF

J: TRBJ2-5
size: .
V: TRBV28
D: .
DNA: TGTGCCAGCACCATAGGGGGCGCGGGACAAGAGACCCAGTACTTC
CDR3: CASTIGGAGQETQYF

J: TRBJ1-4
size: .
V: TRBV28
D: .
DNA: TGTGCCAGCAGTCCCCTCGGGACGGGAGATAATGAAAAACTGTTTTTT
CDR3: CASSPLGTGDNEKLFF